The text below deals with one T cell receptor (beta chain). Its antigen remains unknown. The conserved phenylalanine or tryptophan normally closing the CDR3 is absent here, so this likely arose from a read error. The data were taken from a study of T-cell reconstitution after alpha-beta-depleted transplantation in children. Study-level points and caveats: By about two months after transplant, alpha-beta T cells reportedly arose from several hundred graft clones that had expanded. T-cell counts and diversity at one year following transplant were attributed mainly to newly produced T cells. The origin of high day-60 TCRbeta diversity in some patients lay in surviving recipient T cells and thymic progenitors.

Molecular barcoding with unique molecular identifiers was used for the TCRbeta library. Each CDR3 protein is one row after TCRdb ran MiXCR on the PCR reads. The repertoire includes about 210,000 distinct CDR3 sequences, 17% of them detected once, and 43% sits in the top ten. Sequencing was performed on PBMCs, mostly from graft donor cells, taken 360 days after TCRalphabeta/CD19-depleted stem cell transplant. The sequence was collected from a male patient between 2 and 10 years old who had a stem cell transplant for acute lymphoblastic leukemia, so the T cells may come from the graft donor.

The CDR3 reads CASSAGDRVENEKLFS. The CDR3 bases are TGCGCCAGCAGCGCGGGGGACAGGGTCGAAAATGAAAAACTGTTTTCT. V usage is TRBV5-1 and J usage is TRBJ1-4; 9 bases match TRBD1. Per the germline V gene, CDR1 is SGHRS and CDR2 is YFSETQ. V lost 4 bases to trimming and J lost 5 bases; unmatched junction nucleotides: 9. The CDR3 spans 16 residues.